At least ten counts were recorded for the clone carrying this TCR beta chain. RNA transcripts yielded amplified TCR beta CDR3 regions. In the first-round RT-PCR of the TCR CDR3, the HTBI primer set was used. TCRdb re-analysed the multiplex PCR reads in MiXCR, keeping a single row per CDR3 protein. The repertoire includes a few hundred thousand distinct CDR3 sequences, roughly 13% of them detected once, and 4% to 6.5% sits in the top ten. This record belongs to a study of T cells in Graves' hyperthyroidism and ophthalmopathy. The CDR3 length is 13 residues. V lost 4 bases, J lost 1 base, and 7 bases lay in between. Germline V gene sequence: CDR1 MNHEY, CDR2 SMNVEV (reference sequence).

The sample comprised blood. The receptor was isolated from a woman aged 18-29 years with Graves' hyperthyroidism. The chain recombines TRBV27 with TRBJ1-1; tentative D call: TRBD1 (6 bases). CDR3 sequence reads: CASSYRANTEAFF. The CDR3 nucleotides read TGTGCCAGCAGTTACAGGGCGAACACTGAAGCTTTCTTT.